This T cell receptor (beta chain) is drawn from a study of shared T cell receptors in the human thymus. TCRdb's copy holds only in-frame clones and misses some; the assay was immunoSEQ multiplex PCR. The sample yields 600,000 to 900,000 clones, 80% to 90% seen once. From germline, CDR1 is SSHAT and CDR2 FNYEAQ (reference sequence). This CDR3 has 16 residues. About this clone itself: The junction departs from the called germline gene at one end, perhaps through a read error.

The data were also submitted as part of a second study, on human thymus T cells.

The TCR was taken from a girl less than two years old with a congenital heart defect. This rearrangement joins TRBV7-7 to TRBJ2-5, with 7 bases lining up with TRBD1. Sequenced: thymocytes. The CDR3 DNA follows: TGTGCTAGCAGCTTATTAACAGGGGAAGGCCAAGAGACCCAGTACTTC. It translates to CASSLLTGEGQETQYF.